Reported below is one T cell receptor (beta chain). The antigen is undetermined. The data derive from a study of blood T cells in healthy people across ages. Findings and limits, study-wide: Researchers deemed the diversity estimates from one million T cells underestimates.

PCR was performed a second time for about 7 to 12 cycles using a sample-barcoded 5' primer and a J-beta primer mix. A single record per CDR3 protein comes from TCRdb applying MiXCR to the 5' RACE reads. The repertoire consists of over 1.5 million distinct CDR3 sequences, with roughly 49% occurring once and the leading ten covering around 2.1%. Total RNA, at least 5.5 micrograms per sample, came from PBMCs. The CDR3 contains 12 residues. Germline-derived CDR1 and CDR2 are MRHNA and SNTAGT. Trimming removed 8 bases at V and 5 bases at J, with 12 bases between. Sequenced material: blood. This chain uses TRBV6-4 with TRBJ2-5, with no clear D. The TCR sequence derives from a woman in her thirties or forties in good health. The CDR3 DNA sequence: TGTGCCAGCTACAGTTCGAGGGAGACCCAGTACTTC. Translated: CASYSSRETQYF.